Each of the 6 T cell receptor beta chains below was sequenced from the same sample in a study of vaccination and CD4 T cells after COVID-19 (dated by TCRdb to about 2022). Read against the paper, the sample's treatment or condition label means: roughly 10-day PBMC culture with coronavirus spike peptide pools or control peptides (ViraFEST assay). These receptors have no identified antigens. The library was obtained by PCR. Sequencing was performed on an Illumina iSeq 100. TCR sequencing of DNA from cultured CD4+ T cells used the Oncomine TCR Beta short-read assay at the Johns Hopkins FTIC core. The raw public data were reprocessed by TCRdb itself: fastp quality trimming at Q25, MiXCR clonotype calling, in-frame beta chains only. Each record represents a unique CDR3 protein, reported with the most common genes and DNA among its rows. The sample table shows nearly 15,000 distinct CDR3 sequences, and 53% are seen once. The biggest ten clones account for about 4% of the sample.

The input for sequencing was CD4+ T cells from blood, cultured in vitro, taken before SARS-CoV-2 vaccination. The source is a human donor who had recovered from COVID-19.

The chain combines TRBV28 with TRBJ1-5, with a weak D call TRBD1 (5 bases). Looked up from germline, CDR1 is MDHEN and CDR2 is SYDVKM. The CDR3 is made up of 15 amino acids. The ends were cut back, 2 bases at V and 0 bases at J, with 8 bases in the middle. Written as DNA, the CDR3 is TGTGCCAGCAGTTTAAGGGACTATAGCAATCAGCCCCAGCATTTT. Translated: CASSLRDYSNQPQHF.

The chain links TRBV7-8 to TRBJ2-3; D is ambiguous. In germline, CDR1 is SGHVS, CDR2 FQNEAQ. The CDR3 runs 12 residues. V lost 5 bases and J 0 bases, leaving 3 bases between the germline ends. The DNA of the CDR3 is TGTGCCAGCAGCCGAAGCACAGATACGCAGTATTTT. Amino acids: CASSRSTDTQYF.

This clonotype turned up a few times. The V call is TRBV10-3, the J call TRBJ1-2; 10 bases match TRBD1. After removal of 10 bases from V and 5 bases from J, the junction contained 16 bases not matched to a gene. This CDR3 comprises 16 residues. CDR1 and CDR2 (germline): ENHRY, SYGVKD. CDR3 sequence reads: CATRSVKGDRGYGYTF. Written as DNA, the CDR3 is TGTGCCACCCGGTCAGTAAAAGGGGACAGGGGTTATGGCTACACCTTC.

This chain connects TRBV6-2 or TRBV6-3 to TRBJ2-1, with a weak D call TRBD1 (5 bases). The germline gives CDR1 MNHEY, CDR2 SVGEGT. V lost 6 bases, J lost 2 bases, and 17 bases lay in between. The CDR3 has 16 amino acids. The CDR3 DNA is TGTGCCAGCAGGCCGACAGTACCGAACCCCTACAATGAGCAGTTCTTC. Translated, it gives CASRPTVPNPYNEQFF.

The chain uses TRBV6-5 and TRBJ1-5; 7 nucleotides match TRBD1. V dropped 2 bases and J dropped 2; count of bases not matched to a gene: 9. This CDR3 is built from 17 residues. Germline values: CDR1 MNHEY, CDR2 SVGAGI. CDR3 residues: CASSYPSYRGRNQPQHF. The CDR3 region has the DNA TGTGCCAGCAGTTACCCCTCTTACAGGGGTCGCAATCAGCCCCAGCATTTT.

J is TRBJ1-5 and V is TRBV19; TRBD1 matches 7 bases. This CDR3 comprises 14 residues. In germline, CDR1 is LNHDA, CDR2 SQIVND (reference sequence). The J segment lost 5 bases and the V segment lost 5 bases, leaving 6 bases of the junction unmatched. The CDR3: CASSFPGGDQPQHF. DNA of the CDR3: TGTGCCAGTAGTTTTCCAGGGGGGGATCAGCCCCAGCATTTT.